The 31 T cell receptor beta chains listed next were all sequenced from one sample in a study of chemoradiotherapy in HPV16-positive cancers. Only in-frame clones appear in the TCRdb table, and some are missing; sequencing was by immunoSEQ multiplex PCR. The sample holds 9,000 to 13,000 clones, just over 90% seen once. Here the sequenced sample was blood, taken from a patient who underwent chemoradiotherapy. The receptor source for this set is a human donor with HPV-associated anogenital cancer.

This sequence joins TRBV13 and TRBJ1-4; 8 bases map to TRBD1. This CDR3 has 20 residues. Germline assignment: CDR1 PRHDT and CDR2 FYEKMQ (reference sequence). Trimming at V came to 4 bases and at J to 0 bases, leaving 16 bases not matched to a gene. CDR3 region: CASSSNQGTGLIATNEKLFF. DNA of the CDR3: TGTGCCAGCAGCTCAAACCAAGGGACAGGCTTAATCGCAACTAATGAAAAACTGTTTTTT.

The chain is built from TRBV7-9 and TRBJ1-5, with D unclear. V lost 1 base, J lost 0 bases, and 7 bases lay in between. The CDR3 runs to 15 residues. Germline values: CDR1 SEHNR, CDR2 FQNEAQ (reference sequence). The CDR3 here is CASSLGGGSNQPQHF. The CDR3 DNA sequence: TGTGCCAGCAGCTTAGGCGGCGGTAGCAATCAGCCCCAGCATTTT.

DNA of the CDR3: TGTGCCAGTAGTATCAGGGGACAGAGTAATGAAAAACTGTTTTTT. Translated: CASSIRGQSNEKLFF. The chain is built from TRBV19 and TRBJ1-4; 7 bases fit TRBD1. Unmatched junction bases numbered 5, after V lost 3 bases and J lost 4 bases. This CDR3 contains 15 residues. Per germline, CDR1 LNHDA and CDR2 SQIVND (reference sequence). Filled out from reference TRBV19 and TRBJ1-4, the complete variable domain reads DGGITQSPKYLFRKEGQNVTLSCEQNLNHDAMYWYRQDPGQGLRLIYYSQIVNDFQKGDIAEGYSVSREKKESFPLTVTSAQKNPTAFYLCASSIRGQSNEKLFFGSGTQLSVL.

The chain joins TRBV21-1 to TRBJ1-4. TRBV21-1 is recorded as a pseudogene. This CDR3 region has 16 residues. The CDR3 loop is CASSKIRAATNEKLFF. The DNA of the CDR3 is TGTGCCAGCAGCAAAATCCGGGCTGCAACTAATGAAAAACTGTTTTTT.

V and J are TRBV27 and TRBJ1-4; D gene uncertain. In germline, CDR1 is MNHEY, CDR2 SMNVEV (reference sequence). CDR3 length: 14 residues. Trimming shortened V by 5 bases and J by 4 bases, and 11 bases separated the two germline ends. The CDR3: CASSPAQFNEKLFF. The CDR3 nucleotides are TGTGCCAGCAGTCCGGCTCAATTTAATGAAAAACTGTTTTTT.

The chain uses TRBV4-2 and TRBJ2-1, with D possibly TRBD2 on 6 matching bases. CDR3 length equals 16 residues. Trimming removed 0 bases at V and 4 bases at J, with 13 bases between. Germline lookup yields CDR1 LGHNA and CDR2 YNFKEQ. CDR3 loop: CASSQDAAGPYNEQFF. The CDR3 DNA follows: TGTGCCAGCAGCCAAGATGCGGCGGGGCCGTACAATGAGCAGTTCTTC.

The chain carries TRBV5-1 and TRBJ2-1, with TRBD2 as a possible D gene (6 bases). The CDR3 extends over 15 amino acids. V was pared by 3 bases and J by 0 bases, with 10 bases between. Germline CDR1 is SGHRS and CDR2 is YFSETQ. The CDR3 region is CASSSDGSSYNEQFF. CDR3 nucleotides: TGCGCCAGCAGCTCCGACGGGAGCTCCTACAATGAGCAGTTCTTC.

The rearrangement joins TRBV19 to TRBJ1-4; D not certain. V was clipped by 6 bases and J by 6 bases, with 17 bases between them. The CDR3 consists of 15 residues. Germline lookup yields CDR1 LNHDA and CDR2 SQIVND (reference sequence). CDR3 protein: CASRLSGRIDEKLFF. The DNA for the CDR3 is TGTGCCAGTAGGCTCTCCGGGCGTATCGATGAAAAACTGTTTTTT.

The V call is TRBV7-2, the J call TRBJ2-5; TRBD2 matches at 7 bases. The germline gives CDR1 SGHTA, CDR2 FQGNSA. This CDR3 comprises 14 residues. The trim removed 1 base at V and 5 bases at J, leaving 4 bases unmatched. CDR3 protein: CASSLGLAVETQYF. Here the CDR3 DNA reads TGTGCCAGCAGCTTAGGGCTAGCGGTGGAGACCCAGTACTTC.

V and J are TRBV7-9 and TRBJ1-4, with no clear D. The CDR3 spans 15 residues. V was shortened by 5 bases and J by 0 bases, with 10 bases between the two germline ends. Germline V gene sequence: CDR1 SEHNR, CDR2 FQNEAQ (reference sequence). The DNA for the CDR3 is TGTGCCAGCAGCCCGAGAGGGCCAACTAATGAAAAACTGTTTTTT. This encodes CASSPRGPTNEKLFF.

The chain has TRBV6-6 and TRBJ2-7; D is unclear. Germline V gene sequence: CDR1 MNHNY, CDR2 SVGAGI (reference sequence). The CDR3 runs 10 residues. V gave up 8 bases and J gave up 9 bases, with 11 bases separating them. The CDR3 sequence: CASGVLGQYF. The DNA of the CDR3 is TGTGCCAGCGGCGTTTTGGGGCAGTACTTC.

The CDR3 DNA reads as TGTGCCTGGAGTGTGGGCGGGGGGGCCTGGAATACGCAGTATTTT. As protein: CAWSVGGGAWNTQYF. The genes are TRBV30 and TRBJ2-3; 9 bases are a match to TRBD2. CDR3 length: 15 amino acids. V gave up 0 bases and J gave up 7 bases; unmatched junction bases: 8. Germline values: CDR1 GTSNPN, CDR2 SVGIG (reference sequence). Full variable domain (rest looked up from reference TRBV30 and TRBJ2-3): SQTIHQWPATLVQPVGSPLSLECTVEGTSNPNLYWYRQAAGRGLQLLFYSVGIGQISSEVPQNLSASRPQDRQFILSSKKLLLSDSGFYLCAWSVGGGAWNTQYFGPGTRLTVL.

V is TRBV11-2 and J is TRBJ1-3; D is perhaps TRBD1 (6 bases). Per germline, CDR1 SGHAT and CDR2 FQNNGV. CDR3 length: 14 residues. The V end lost 5 bases, the J end lost 2 bases, and 10 bases lay between the germline ends. The CDR3 spells CASSPPGAGNTIYF. The CDR3 bases are TGTGCCAGCAGCCCCCCAGGGGCTGGAAACACCATATATTTT.

This chain joins TRBV7-9 and TRBJ2-5; maybe TRBD2 (6 bases). V was clipped by 2 bases and J by 0 bases, with 10 bases between them. The CDR3 totals 15 residues. Germline V gene sequence: CDR1 SEHNR, CDR2 FQNEAQ (reference sequence). The CDR3 bases are TGTGCCAGCAGCTTAAAGCGGGTGTACCAAGAGACCCAGTACTTC. This codes for CASSLKRVYQETQYF.

The rearrangement joins TRBV6-1 to TRBJ1-1, with D maybe TRBD1 (6 bases). The germline V gene has CDR1 MNHNS and CDR2 SASEGT. This CDR3 spans 18 amino acids. With 4 bases removed from V and 3 bases from J, the gap between germline ends came to 24 bases. The CDR3, as DNA: TGTGCCAGCAGTGTCACAGGGTGGAGGAGGTCAGGGGACACTGAAGCTTTCTTT. The encoded protein is CASSVTGWRRSGDTEAFF.

The gene calls are TRBV7-2 and TRBJ2-3, with D unresolved. CDR1 is SGHTA, CDR2 FQGNSA, per germline. The CDR3 runs 13 residues. V was shortened by 6 bases and J by 1 base, with 8 bases between the two germline ends. CDR3 nucleotide sequence: TGTGCCAGCAGATCGAGAGGCACAGATACGCAGTATTTT. As protein: CASRSRGTDTQYF.

The CDR3 nucleotides read TGTGCCAGCAGCTTCAGCAATCAGCCCCAGCATTTT. It translates to CASSFSNQPQHF. The chain is built from TRBV7-9 and TRBJ1-5; no definite D call. Germline assignment: CDR1 SEHNR and CDR2 FQNEAQ (reference sequence). The CDR3 totals 12 residues. V was pared by 3 bases and J by 1 base, with 1 base between.

CDR3 coding DNA: TGTGCCACCCAAAGCGGATCTGGAAACACCATATATTTT. Its protein is CATQSGSGNTIYF. The chain carries TRBV6-6 and TRBJ1-3; no reliable D call. Germline CDR1 MNHNY, CDR2 SVGAGI (reference sequence). This CDR3 has 13 amino acids. V lost 10 bases, J lost 1 base, and 11 bases lay in between.

The chain recombines TRBV4-1 with TRBJ1-5; D unclear. V lost 5 bases to trimming and J lost 4 bases, with 30 bases between them. The V gene's germline CDR1 is MGHRA and CDR2 YSYEKL. The CDR3 length is 20 residues. The CDR3: CASSAKGSFWRDIGNQPQHF. In DNA, the CDR3 is TGCGCCAGCAGCGCCAAGGGTTCTTTTTGGCGAGACATCGGGAATCAGCCCCAGCATTTT.

The chain employs TRBV7-9 and TRBJ1-2; maybe TRBD1 (5 bases). The CDR3 covers 14 residues. Germline V lookup: CDR1 SEHNR, CDR2 FQNEAQ (reference sequence). V shed 7 bases and J shed 3 bases, with 15 bases lying between them. The CDR3 reads CASTSSGGDYGYTF. CDR3 nucleotide sequence: TGTGCCAGCACCTCCTCGGGGGGGGACTATGGCTACACCTTC.

The chain joins TRBV7-8 to TRBJ2-1; weak D call: TRBD2 (5 bases). V was trimmed by 1 base and J by 15 bases, leaving 19 bases between them. The CDR3 spans 14 residues. Germline lookup yields CDR1 SGHVS and CDR2 FQNEAQ. The CDR3 reads CASSLVGWARETFF. Written as DNA, the CDR3 is TGTGCCAGCAGCTTAGTGGGTTGGGCTAGGGAGACGTTCTTC.

J is TRBJ1-4 and V is TRBV5-8, with 8 bases aligning to TRBD1. The CDR3 loop spans 16 amino acids. After removal of 6 bases from V and 1 base from J, the junction contained 8 bases not matched to a gene. Per the germline V gene, CDR1 is SGHTS and CDR2 is YDEGEE. CDR3 bases: TGTGCCAGCATCAAACAGGGGGACGAAACTAATGAAAAACTGTTTTTT. This gives the protein CASIKQGDETNEKLFF.

The chain uses TRBV30 and TRBJ1-2; the match to TRBD1 covers 7 bases. After removal of 3 bases from V and 6 bases from J, the junction contained 10 bases not matched to a gene. CDR3 size: 14 residues. Germline V lookup: CDR1 GTSNPN, CDR2 SVGIG (reference sequence). The CDR3 spells CAWRRDSIFHGYTF. The CDR3 DNA reads as TGTGCCTGGAGGAGGGACAGCATATTTCATGGCTACACCTTC.

A note on this clone: The sample has other DNA sequences that encode this CDR3 too. V is TRBV6-5 and J is TRBJ1-2, with TRBD1 as a possible D gene (5 bases). Deletions cut 2 bases from V and 5 bases from J, with 9 bases between. Per germline, CDR1 MNHEY and CDR2 SVGAGI. This CDR3 spans 13 amino acids. CDR3 residues: CASSYRSGYGYTF. CDR3 nucleotide sequence: TGTGCCAGCAGTTACAGGTCAGGGTATGGCTACACCTTC.

The chain links TRBV27 to TRBJ1-5; weak D call: TRBD1 (6 bases). Trimming pared 4 bases from V and 3 bases from J, leaving 10 bases between. This CDR3 is built from 14 residues. CDR1 and CDR2 from the germline V gene are MNHEY and SMNVEV (reference sequence). The CDR3 sequence is CASSYRQDNQPQHF. As DNA, the CDR3 is TGTGCCAGCAGTTATCGACAGGACAATCAGCCCCAGCATTTT.

This clone was seen a handful of times. J is TRBJ1-2 and V is TRBV5-4; D unresolved. V gave up 2 bases and J gave up 4 bases, with 12 bases separating them. Germline-derived CDR1 and CDR2 are SGHNT and YYREEE (reference sequence). CDR3 size: 14 residues. Written as DNA, the CDR3 is TGTGCCAGCAGCTTAGGGCCCGTCAGCTATGGCTACACCTTC. Encoded protein: CASSLGPVSYGYTF.

This chain connects TRBV7-6 to TRBJ2-2, with TRBD2 as a possible D gene (6 bases). V gave up 5 bases and J gave up 0 bases, with 19 bases separating them. The germline gives CDR1 SGHVS, CDR2 FNYEAQ. The CDR3 contains 18 residues. The CDR3 reads CASSNGLAGRANTGELFF. The CDR3 nucleotides read TGTGCCAGCAGCAACGGTCTTGCGGGGCGCGCGAACACCGGGGAGCTGTTTTTT.

The chain combines TRBV19 with TRBJ2-5; TRBD1 aligns across 8 bases. This CDR3 region has 17 residues. The junction had 8 bases not matched to a gene; V was cut back by 1 base and J by 1 base. Germline assignment: CDR1 LNHDA and CDR2 SQIVND (reference sequence). The CDR3 region has the DNA TGTGCCAGTAGTATAGTTTTCGGACAGGGAGCCCAAGAGACCCAGTACTTC. This encodes CASSIVFGQGAQETQYF. Complete variable domain (other parts from reference TRBV19 and TRBJ2-5): DGGITQSPKYLFRKEGQNVTLSCEQNLNHDAMYWYRQDPGQGLRLIYYSQIVNDFQKGDIAEGYSVSREKKESFPLTVTSAQKNPTAFYLCASSIVFGQGAQETQYFGPGTRLLVL.

The chain uses TRBV5-6 and TRBJ1-5, with TRBD1 matching 7 bases. The V and J ends lost 1 base and 4 bases, in that order; junction bases with no gene match: 5. CDR3 size: 15 residues. Germline V gives CDR1 SGHDT, CDR2 YYEEEE. DNA for the CDR3: TGTGCCAGCAGCTTGTGGGACAGATTTAATCAGCCCCAGCATTTT. This codes for CASSLWDRFNQPQHF.

The gene calls are TRBV4-2 and TRBJ2-5, with TRBD2 as a possible D gene (5 bases). Trimming removed 3 bases at V and 1 base at J, with 9 bases between. CDR1 is LGHNA and CDR2 is YNFKEQ in the germline V gene. This CDR3 is built from 14 residues. The CDR3 nucleotides are TGTGCCAGCAGCCACACTAGAATCCAAGAGACCCAGTACTTC. Translating gives CASSHTRIQETQYF.

The chain carries TRBV11-3 and TRBJ2-7; tentative D call: TRBD1 (6 bases). This CDR3 comprises 13 residues. V lost 4 bases and J lost 3, with 10 bases in between. In germline, CDR1 is SGHNT, CDR2 YENEEA. CDR3 in DNA: TGTGCCAGCAGCTGGACAGCAGACTACGAGCAGTACTTC. Translation: CASSWTADYEQYF.